This T cell receptor (beta chain) was identified in a study of T cell repertoires in cytomegalovirus infection. TCRdb analysed the reads with MiXCR anew, one entry per CDR3 protein. Among about 150,000 distinct CDR3 sequences listed, approximately 30% were seen once. Study observations and caveats: In two of eight donors, the top clonotype was HLA-C-restricted CMV-specific.

Remarks on this clonotype: What it recognizes is unknown.

V was shortened by 6 bases and J by 8 bases, with 23 bases between the two germline ends. CDR3 length: 16 residues. Germline V lookup: CDR1 PRHDT, CDR2 FYEKMQ (reference sequence). Sequences were derived from CD8+ T cells from cultured PBMCs, sampled from culture after CMV antigen stimulation. The receptor's source is a human donor in good health (CMV status not recorded). Some clones in this sample may be carry-over from other donors' samples. This chain links TRBV13 with TRBJ2-1; the D call may be TRBD1 or TRBD2 (5 bases each). For the CDR3, the DNA is TGTGCCAGCAGACCACGTCGGGGCCCCACGTTCTATGAGCAGTTCTTC. It translates to CASRPRRGPTFYEQFF.